This TCR beta chain was sequenced for a study of T-cell memory formation after mild COVID-19. V was clipped by 8 bases and J by 0 bases, with 16 bases between them. The CDR3 spans 15 residues. Germline V gene sequence: CDR1 MNHEY, CDR2 SMNVEV (reference sequence). Each CDR3 protein is one row after TCRdb ran MiXCR on the 5' RACE reads. The sample lists 100,000 to 150,000 distinct CDR3 sequences; less than 6.5% were seen once. Study conclusions and caveats: There was a balanced CD4/CD8 profile in clones contracting day 15 to 85, and later expanders leaned CD4+. Contracting CD4+ clones lay largely in CM and EM, with CD8+ ones residing in EMRA.

Note on this clonotype: What it binds is unknown.

The sample was PBMCs or a T cell subset sorted from them (not recorded which). The gene calls are TRBV27 and TRBJ2-5; D might be TRBD2 (5 bases). The source of this sequence is an adult woman who had mild COVID-19 (a few samples of this study predate the infection). Cell type and time point are not known. The CDR3 sequence is CASRASTGNQETQYF. In DNA, the CDR3 is TGTGCCAGCCGCGCGTCGACGGGGAACCAAGAGACCCAGTACTTC.